This T cell receptor (beta chain) was recorded in a study of CD8 T cells in ankylosing spondylitis. This clonotype was observed a few times. The antigen is unknown. Study results and limitations: It appeared that ankylosing spondylitis blood was characterized by a TCR beta motif of several highly homologous variants.

In TCRdb, the 5' RACE reads were re-called with MiXCR into one record per CDR3 protein. The table has fewer than 650,000 distinct CDR3 sequences, about 13% seen once; the top ten hold approximately 7%. There are 14 residues in the CDR3. Trimming took off 1 base at V and 12 bases at J, with 16 bases between the two ends. In germline, CDR1 is SGHDN, CDR2 FVKESK. Sequences were obtained from blood, either unsorted or a sorted T cell fraction (not recorded which). This chain links TRBV14 with TRBJ2-1; unclear D gene. This receptor was taken from a male donor with ankylosing spondylitis. In nucleotides, the CDR3 is TGTGCCAGCAGCCAAGTCCTAGAAGGCGCCCGGCAGTTCTTC. As protein: CASSQVLEGARQFF.